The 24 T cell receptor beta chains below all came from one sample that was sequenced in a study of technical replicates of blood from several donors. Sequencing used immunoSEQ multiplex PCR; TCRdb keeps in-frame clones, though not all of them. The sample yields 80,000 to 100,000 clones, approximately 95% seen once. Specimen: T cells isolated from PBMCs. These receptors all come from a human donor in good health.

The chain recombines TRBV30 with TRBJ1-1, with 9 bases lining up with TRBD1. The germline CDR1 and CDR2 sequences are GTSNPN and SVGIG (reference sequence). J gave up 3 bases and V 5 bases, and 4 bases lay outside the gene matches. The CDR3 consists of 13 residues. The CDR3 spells CAWQRTGDTEAFF. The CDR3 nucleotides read TGTGCCTGGCAAAGGACAGGGGACACTGAAGCTTTCTTT.

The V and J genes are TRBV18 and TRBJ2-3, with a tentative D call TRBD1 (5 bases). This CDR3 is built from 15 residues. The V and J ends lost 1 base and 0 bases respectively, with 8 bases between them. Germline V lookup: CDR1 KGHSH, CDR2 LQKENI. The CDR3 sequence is CASSPQGFSTDTQYF. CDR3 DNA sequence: TGTGCCAGCTCACCACAGGGGTTTAGCACAGATACGCAGTATTTT.

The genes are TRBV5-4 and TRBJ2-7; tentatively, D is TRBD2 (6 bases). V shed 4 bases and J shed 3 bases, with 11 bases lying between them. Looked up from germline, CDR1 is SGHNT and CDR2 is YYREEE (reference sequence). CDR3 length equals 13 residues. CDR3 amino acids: CASSAGQRYEQYF. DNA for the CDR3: TGTGCCAGCAGCGCGGGGCAGCGCTACGAGCAGTACTTC.

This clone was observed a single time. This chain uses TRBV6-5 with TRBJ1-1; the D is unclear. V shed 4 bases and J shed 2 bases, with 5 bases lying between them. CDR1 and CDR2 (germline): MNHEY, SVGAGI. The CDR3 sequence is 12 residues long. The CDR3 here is CASSFRNTEAFF. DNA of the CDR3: TGTGCCAGCAGTTTTAGAAACACTGAAGCTTTCTTT.

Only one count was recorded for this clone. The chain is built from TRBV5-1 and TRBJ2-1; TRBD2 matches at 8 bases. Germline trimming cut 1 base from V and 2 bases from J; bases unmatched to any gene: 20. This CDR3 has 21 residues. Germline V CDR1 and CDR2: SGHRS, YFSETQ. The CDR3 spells CASSLRGKTSGPESPYNEQFF. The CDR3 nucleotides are TGCGCCAGCAGCTTGAGAGGGAAAACTAGCGGCCCCGAGTCCCCCTACAATGAGCAGTTCTTC.

The CDR3 spells CASSQEGRGDPFF. Here the CDR3 DNA reads TGTGCCAGCAGCCAAGAGGGCAGGGGGGACCCGTTCTTC. The rearrangement joins TRBV4-2 to TRBJ2-1; maybe TRBD1 (7 bases). V was trimmed by 0 bases and J by 15 bases, leaving 15 bases between them. This CDR3 is 13 amino acids long. CDR1 is LGHNA and CDR2 is YNFKEQ in the germline V gene.

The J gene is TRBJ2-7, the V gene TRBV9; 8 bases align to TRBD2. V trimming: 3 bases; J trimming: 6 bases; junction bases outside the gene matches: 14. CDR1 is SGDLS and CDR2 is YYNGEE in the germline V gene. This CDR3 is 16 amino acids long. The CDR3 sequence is CASSAVLSGALGEQYF. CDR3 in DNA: TGTGCCAGCAGCGCCGTCCTTAGCGGGGCGCTTGGCGAGCAGTACTTC.

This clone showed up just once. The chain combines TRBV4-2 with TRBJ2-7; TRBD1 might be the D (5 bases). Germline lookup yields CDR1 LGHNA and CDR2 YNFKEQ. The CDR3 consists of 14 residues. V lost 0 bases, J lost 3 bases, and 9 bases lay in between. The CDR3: CASSQDIQGYEQYF. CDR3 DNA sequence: TGTGCCAGCAGCCAAGATATCCAGGGCTACGAGCAGTACTTC.

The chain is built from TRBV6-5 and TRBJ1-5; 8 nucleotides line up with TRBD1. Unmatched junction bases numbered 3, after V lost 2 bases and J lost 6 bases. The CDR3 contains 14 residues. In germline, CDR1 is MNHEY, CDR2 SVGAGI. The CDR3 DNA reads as TGTGCCAGCAGTTACACGACAGGGGCTCAGCCCCAGCATTTT. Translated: CASSYTTGAQPQHF.

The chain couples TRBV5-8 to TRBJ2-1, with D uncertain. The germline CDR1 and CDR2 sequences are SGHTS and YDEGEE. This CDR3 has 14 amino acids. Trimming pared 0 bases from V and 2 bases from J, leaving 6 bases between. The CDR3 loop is CASSLGPAYNEQFF. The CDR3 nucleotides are TGTGCCAGCAGCTTGGGGCCAGCCTACAATGAGCAGTTCTTC.

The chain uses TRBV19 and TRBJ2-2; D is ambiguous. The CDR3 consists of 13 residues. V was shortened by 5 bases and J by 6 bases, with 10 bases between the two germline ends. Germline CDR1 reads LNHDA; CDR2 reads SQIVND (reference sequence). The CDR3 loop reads CASSRLDAGELFF. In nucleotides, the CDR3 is TGTGCCAGTAGTCGTCTAGACGCCGGGGAGCTGTTTTTT.

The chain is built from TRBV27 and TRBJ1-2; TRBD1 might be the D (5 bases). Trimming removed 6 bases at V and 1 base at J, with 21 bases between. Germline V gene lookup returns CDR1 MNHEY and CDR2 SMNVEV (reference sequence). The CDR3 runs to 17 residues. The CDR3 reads CASSPRAGPSLNYGYTF. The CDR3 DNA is TGTGCCAGCAGCCCAAGGGCAGGGCCCTCACTTAACTATGGCTACACCTTC.

CDR3 loop: CASSSGSYYEQYF. The CDR3 DNA sequence: TGTGCCAGCAGCTCCGGGTCTTACTACGAGCAGTACTTC. The rearrangement uses TRBV7-2 and TRBJ2-7; D not resolved. Germline V gives CDR1 SGHTA, CDR2 FQGNSA. Trimming pared 4 bases from V and 3 bases from J, leaving 10 bases between. The CDR3 extends over 13 amino acids.

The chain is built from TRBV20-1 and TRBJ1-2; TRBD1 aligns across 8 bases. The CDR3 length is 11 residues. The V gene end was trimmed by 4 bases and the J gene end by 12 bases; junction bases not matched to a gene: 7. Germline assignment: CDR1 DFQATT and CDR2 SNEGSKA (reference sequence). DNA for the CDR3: TGCAGTGCTACGGGACAGGTAGTAGACACCTTC. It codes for CSATGQVVDTF.

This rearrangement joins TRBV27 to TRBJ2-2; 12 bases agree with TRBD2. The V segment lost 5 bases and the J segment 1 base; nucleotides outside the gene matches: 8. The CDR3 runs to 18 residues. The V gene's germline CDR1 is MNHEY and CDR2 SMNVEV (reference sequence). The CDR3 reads CASSRTSGTYLNTGELFF. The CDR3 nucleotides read TGTGCCAGCAGTCGGACTAGCGGGACCTATTTGAACACCGGGGAGCTGTTTTTT.

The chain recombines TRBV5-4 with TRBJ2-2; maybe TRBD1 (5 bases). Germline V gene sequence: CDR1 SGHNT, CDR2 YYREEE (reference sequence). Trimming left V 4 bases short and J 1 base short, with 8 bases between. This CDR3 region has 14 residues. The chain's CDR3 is CASSNDRNTGELFF. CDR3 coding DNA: TGTGCCAGCAGCAACGACAGGAACACCGGGGAGCTGTTTTTT.

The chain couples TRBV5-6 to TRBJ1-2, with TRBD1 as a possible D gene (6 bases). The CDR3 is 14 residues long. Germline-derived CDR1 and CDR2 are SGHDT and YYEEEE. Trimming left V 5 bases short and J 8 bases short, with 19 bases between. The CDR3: CASRADSVYGGYTF. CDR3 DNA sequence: TGTGCCAGCAGAGCGGACAGTGTTTACGGAGGCTACACCTTC. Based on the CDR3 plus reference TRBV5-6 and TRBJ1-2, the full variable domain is DAGVTQSPTHLIKTRGQQVTLRCSPKSGHDTVSWYQQALGQGPQFIFQYYEEEERQRGNFPDRFSGHQFPNYSSELNVNALLLGDSALYLCASRADSVYGGYTFGSGTRLTVV.

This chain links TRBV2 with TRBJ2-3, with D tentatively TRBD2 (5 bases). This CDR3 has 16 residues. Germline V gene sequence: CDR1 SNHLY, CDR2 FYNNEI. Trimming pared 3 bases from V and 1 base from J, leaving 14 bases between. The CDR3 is CASSDGSSSRTDTQYF. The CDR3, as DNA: TGTGCCAGCAGTGATGGTTCGTCTAGCCGCACAGATACGCAGTATTTT.

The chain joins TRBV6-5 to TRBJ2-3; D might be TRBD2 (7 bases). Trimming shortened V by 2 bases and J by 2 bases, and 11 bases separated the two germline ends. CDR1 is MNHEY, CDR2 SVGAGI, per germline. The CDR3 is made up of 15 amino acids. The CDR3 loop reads CASSYEAGATDTQYF. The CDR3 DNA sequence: TGTGCCAGCAGTTACGAGGCGGGGGCCACAGATACGCAGTATTTT.

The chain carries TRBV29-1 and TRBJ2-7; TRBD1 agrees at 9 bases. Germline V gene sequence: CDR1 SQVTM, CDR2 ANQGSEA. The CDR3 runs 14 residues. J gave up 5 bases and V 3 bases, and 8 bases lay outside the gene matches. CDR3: CSVDLGTGRHEQYF. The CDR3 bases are TGCAGCGTTGATTTGGGGACAGGGCGGCACGAGCAGTACTTC.

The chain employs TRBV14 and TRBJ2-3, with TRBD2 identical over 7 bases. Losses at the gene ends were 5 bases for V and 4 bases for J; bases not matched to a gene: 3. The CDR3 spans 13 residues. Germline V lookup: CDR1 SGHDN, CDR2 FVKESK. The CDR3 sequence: CASSDGLADTQYF. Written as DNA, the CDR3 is TGTGCCAGCAGCGATGGACTAGCAGATACGCAGTATTTT.

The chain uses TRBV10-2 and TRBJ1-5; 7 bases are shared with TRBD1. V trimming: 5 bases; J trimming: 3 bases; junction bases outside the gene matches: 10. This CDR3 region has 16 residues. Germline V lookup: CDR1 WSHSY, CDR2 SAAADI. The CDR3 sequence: CASSTIGGGNNQPQHF. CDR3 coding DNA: TGCGCCAGCAGTACGATAGGGGGCGGTAACAATCAGCCCCAGCATTTT.

CDR3 DNA: TGTGCCAGCAGTTACTCGCTAGCGAATCAAGAGACCCAGTACTTC. Translated: CASSYSLANQETQYF. The gene calls are TRBV6-6 and TRBJ2-5, with a weak D call TRBD2 (6 bases). CDR3 length: 15 residues. The V and J ends lost 0 bases and 2 bases respectively, with 10 bases between them. Germline V gene data show CDR1 as MNHNY and CDR2 as SVGAGI (reference sequence).

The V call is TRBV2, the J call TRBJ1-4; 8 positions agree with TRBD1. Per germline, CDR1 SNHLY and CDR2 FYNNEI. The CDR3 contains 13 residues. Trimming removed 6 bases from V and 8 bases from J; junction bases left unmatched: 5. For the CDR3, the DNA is TGTGCCAGCAGGGAGGACAGGGCCGAAAAACTGTTTTTT. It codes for CASREDRAEKLFF. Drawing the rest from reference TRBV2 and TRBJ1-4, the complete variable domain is EPEVTQTPSHQVTQMGQEVILRCVPISNHLYFYWYRQILGQKVEFLVSFYNNEISEKSEIFDDQFSVERPDGSNFTLKIRSTKLEDSAMYFCASREDRAEKLFFGSGTQLSVL.